What follows are 15 T cell receptor beta chains derived from one specimen sequenced in a study of T cell repertoires in cytomegalovirus infection. A single record per CDR3 protein comes from TCRdb applying MiXCR to the reads. The profile shows roughly 120,000 distinct CDR3 sequences, more than 25% of them singletons. These TCRs are of unknown antigen specificity. Material: CD8+ T cells from cultured PBMCs, obtained from culture after CMV antigen stimulation. These receptors all stem from a human donor in good health (CMV status not recorded). Some clones in this sample may be carry-over from other donors' samples.

In this sample, this clonotype turned up a few times. The chain has TRBV6-4 and TRBJ2-3; D uncertain. Trimming took off 4 bases at V and 2 bases at J, with 7 bases between the two ends. Germline CDR1 MRHNA, CDR2 SNTAGT. There are 13 residues in the CDR3. The CDR3 sequence: CASSVDLTDTQYF. CDR3 DNA sequence: TGTGCCAGCAGTGTAGACCTCACAGATACGCAGTATTTT.

At least ten counts were recorded for this clonotype. J is TRBJ2-2 and V is TRBV5-6; tentative D call: TRBD1 (6 bases). V lost 5 bases and J lost 0, with 11 bases in between. This CDR3 is built from 15 residues. CDR1 is SGHDT and CDR2 is YYEEEE in the germline V gene. For the CDR3, the DNA is TGTGCCAGCAGATTCGGACAGACGAACACCGGGGAGCTGTTTTTT. This translates into CASRFGQTNTGELFF.

This clonotype was detected only a few times. As DNA, the CDR3 is TGTGCCAGCAGCTTGGCTGGACAGGGTTACCACGAGCAGTACTTC. This encodes CASSLAGQGYHEQYF. The J gene is TRBJ2-7, the V gene TRBV5-6; 8 positions agree with TRBD1. V shed 0 bases, J shed 5 bases, and the junction held 7 bases outside the gene matches. Per the germline V gene, CDR1 is SGHDT and CDR2 is YYEEEE. There are 15 residues in the CDR3. Together with reference TRBV5-6 and TRBJ2-7, the CDR3 gives the full variable domain: DAGVTQSPTHLIKTRGQQVTLRCSPKSGHDTVSWYQQALGQGPQFIFQYYEEEERQRGNFPDRFSGHQFPNYSSELNVNALLLGDSALYLCASSLAGQGYHEQYFGPGTRLTVT.

This sequence joins TRBV27 and TRBJ1-6; D uncertain. Germline V CDR1 and CDR2: MNHEY, SMNVEV (reference sequence). Trimming stripped 6 bases from V and 1 base from J, with 4 bases between. The CDR3 contains 13 residues. The CDR3 reads CASSRSYNSPLHF. DNA for the CDR3: TGTGCCAGCAGCCGTTCCTATAATTCACCCCTCCACTTT.

The chain combines TRBV28 with TRBJ2-5, with 12 bases identical to TRBD2. From germline, CDR1 is MDHEN and CDR2 SYDVKM. The CDR3 loop spans 18 amino acids. The trim removed 3 bases at V and 0 bases at J, leaving 8 bases unmatched. The CDR3 here is CASSFMLAGGPNQETQYF. The CDR3 nucleotides are TGTGCCAGCAGTTTTATGCTAGCGGGGGGGCCTAACCAAGAGACCCAGTACTTC.

The V gene is TRBV6-1, the J gene TRBJ2-2; D call uncertain. Germline values: CDR1 MNHNS, CDR2 SASEGT. This CDR3 spans 12 amino acids. The V gene lost 8 bases and the J gene lost 1 base, with 5 bases spanning the gap. DNA of the CDR3: TGTGCCAGCCTTAGGAACACCGGGGAGCTGTTTTTT. Its protein product is CASLRNTGELFF.

CDR3 bases: TGCGCCAGCAGCCAAGCCACCGGGACAGGGATCATGCAGACCCAGTACTTC. Its translation: CASSQATGTGIMQTQYF. The chain has TRBV4-3 and TRBJ2-5, with 9 bases matching TRBD1. From germline, CDR1 is LGHNA and CDR2 YSLEER. Trimming removed 1 base from V and 6 bases from J; junction bases left unmatched: 12. This CDR3 contains 17 residues.

The sample holds a few counts of this clonotype. CDR3 sequence reads: CASSLGAAGKDTQYF. The CDR3 DNA reads TGTGCCAGCAGCTTAGGTGCAGCGGGGAAAGATACGCAGTATTTT. The chain combines TRBV7-6 with TRBJ2-3; TRBD2 aligns across 7 bases. The CDR3 length is 15 residues. The germline V gene has CDR1 SGHVS and CDR2 FNYEAQ. V shed 1 base and J 5 bases; nucleotides not matched to a gene: 6.

J is TRBJ2-7 and V is TRBV7-9; 7 bases line up with TRBD1. The trim removed 4 bases at V and 3 bases at J, leaving 6 bases unmatched. The CDR3 loop spans 14 amino acids. Looked up from germline, CDR1 is SEHNR and CDR2 is FQNEAQ (reference sequence). Here the CDR3 DNA reads TGTGCCAGCAGCTCTGGGACAGACGGCTACGAGCAGTACTTC. This translates into CASSSGTDGYEQYF. The full variable domain, rest sourced from reference TRBV7-9 and TRBJ2-7, is DTGVSQNPRHKITKRGQNVTFRCDPISEHNRLYWYRQTLGQGPEFLTYFQNEAQLEKSRLLSDRFSAERPKGSFSTLEIQRTEQGDSAMYLCASSSGTDGYEQYFGPGTRLTVT.

The sample holds one count of this clonotype. The gene calls are TRBV27 and TRBJ2-3, with D maybe TRBD2 (5 bases). CDR3 length: 15 amino acids. Looked up from germline, CDR1 is MNHEY and CDR2 is SMNVEV (reference sequence). V was shortened by 2 bases and J by 4 bases, with 13 bases between the two germline ends. CDR3 nucleotide sequence: TGTGCCAGCAGTTTACGTGCGGGTATCGCAGATACGCAGTATTTT. It specifies CASSLRAGIADTQYF.

J is TRBJ2-7 and V is TRBV7-8; D possibly corresponds to TRBD2 (5 bases). This CDR3 spans 12 amino acids. Trimming removed 5 bases at V and 3 bases at J, with 8 bases between. CDR1 is SGHVS, CDR2 FQNEAQ, per germline. The CDR3 spells CASSREHYEQYF. The CDR3 coding sequence is TGTGCCAGCAGCCGGGAACACTACGAGCAGTACTTC.

This clonotype appeared a few times. V is TRBV12-3 or TRBV12-4 and J is TRBJ1-5, with TRBD1 as a possible D gene (5 bases). Trimming shortened V by 1 base and J by 9 bases, and 7 bases separated the two germline ends. This CDR3 has 12 amino acids. CDR3: CASSLGGRPQHF. The CDR3 nucleotides are TGTGCCAGCAGTTTAGGGGGGAGGCCCCAGCATTTT.

The CDR3 region has the DNA TGTGCCAGCACCACCCTGCGGGACACTGAAGCTTTCTTT. Amino acids: CASTTLRDTEAFF. V usage is TRBV6-2 or TRBV6-3 and J usage is TRBJ1-1; D unresolved. Germline CDR1 is MNHEY and CDR2 is SVGEGT. The CDR3 length is 13 residues. The V end was cut by 7 bases, the J end by 3 bases, with 12 bases between.

The genes are TRBV6-4 and TRBJ2-1; the D gene is possibly TRBD2 (5 bases). Trimming took 2 bases from V and 9 from J, leaving 8 bases between them. The CDR3 covers 12 residues. CDR1 MRHNA and CDR2 SNTAGT come from the germline V gene. The CDR3 region is CASSDRSGEQFF. CDR3 coding DNA: TGTGCCAGCAGTGACCGAAGCGGTGAGCAGTTCTTC.

The V and J genes are TRBV4-3 and TRBJ1-4; D remains ambiguous. V gave up 0 bases and J gave up 2 bases, with 16 bases separating them. Germline lookup yields CDR1 LGHNA and CDR2 YSLEER. The CDR3 has 18 amino acids. CDR3 region: CASSQEGRHPFTNEKLFF. CDR3 DNA: TGCGCCAGCAGCCAAGAAGGACGCCATCCTTTCACTAATGAAAAACTGTTTTTT.